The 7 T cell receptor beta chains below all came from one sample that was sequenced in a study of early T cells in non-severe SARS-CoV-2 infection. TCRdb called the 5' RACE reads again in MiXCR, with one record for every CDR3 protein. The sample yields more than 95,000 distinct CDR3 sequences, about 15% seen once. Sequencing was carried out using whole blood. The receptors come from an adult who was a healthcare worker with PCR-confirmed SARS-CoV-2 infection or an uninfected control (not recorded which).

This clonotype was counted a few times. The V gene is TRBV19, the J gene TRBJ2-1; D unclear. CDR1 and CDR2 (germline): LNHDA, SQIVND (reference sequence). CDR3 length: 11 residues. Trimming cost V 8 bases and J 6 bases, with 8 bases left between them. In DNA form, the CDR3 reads TGTGCCAGTGGTACCCGCAATGAGCAGTTCTTC. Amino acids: CASGTRNEQFF. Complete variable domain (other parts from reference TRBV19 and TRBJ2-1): DGGITQSPKYLFRKEGQNVTLSCEQNLNHDAMYWYRQDPGQGLRLIYYSQIVNDFQKGDIAEGYSVSREKKESFPLTVTSAQKNPTAFYLCASGTRNEQFFGPGTRLTVL.

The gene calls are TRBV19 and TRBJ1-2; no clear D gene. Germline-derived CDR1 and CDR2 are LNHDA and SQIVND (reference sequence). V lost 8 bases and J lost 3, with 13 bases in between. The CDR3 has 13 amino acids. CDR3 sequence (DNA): TGTGCCAGTTACGACGTATTGGACTATGGCTACACCTTC. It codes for CASYDVLDYGYTF.

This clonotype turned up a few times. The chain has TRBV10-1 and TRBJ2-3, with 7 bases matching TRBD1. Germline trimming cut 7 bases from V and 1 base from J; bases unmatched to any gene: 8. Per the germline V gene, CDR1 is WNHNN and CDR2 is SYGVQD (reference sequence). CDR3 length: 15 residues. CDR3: CASNNGDSRTDTQYF. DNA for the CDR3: TGCGCCAGCAATAATGGGGACAGTCGCACAGATACGCAGTATTTT.

This CDR3 is CASSTDREGNYGYTF. The CDR3, as DNA: TGTGCCAGCAGTACTGACAGGGAGGGTAACTATGGCTACACCTTC. V and J are TRBV2 and TRBJ1-2; 7 bases are shared with TRBD1. The CDR3 is 15 residues long. From germline, CDR1 is SNHLY and CDR2 FYNNEI. V lost 5 bases to trimming and J lost 1 base; unmatched junction nucleotides: 7.

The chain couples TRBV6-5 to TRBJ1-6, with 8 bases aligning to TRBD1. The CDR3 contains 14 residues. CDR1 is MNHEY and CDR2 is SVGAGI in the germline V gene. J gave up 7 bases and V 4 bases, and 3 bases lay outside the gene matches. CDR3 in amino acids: CASSSDRENSPLHF. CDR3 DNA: TGTGCCAGCAGTTCGGACAGGGAGAATTCACCCCTCCACTTT.

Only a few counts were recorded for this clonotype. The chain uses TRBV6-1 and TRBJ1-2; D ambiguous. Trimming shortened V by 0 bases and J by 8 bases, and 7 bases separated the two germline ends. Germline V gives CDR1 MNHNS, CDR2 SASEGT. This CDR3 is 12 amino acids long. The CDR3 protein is CASSEARGGYTF. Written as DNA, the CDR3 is TGTGCCAGCAGTGAAGCCCGCGGGGGCTACACCTTC.

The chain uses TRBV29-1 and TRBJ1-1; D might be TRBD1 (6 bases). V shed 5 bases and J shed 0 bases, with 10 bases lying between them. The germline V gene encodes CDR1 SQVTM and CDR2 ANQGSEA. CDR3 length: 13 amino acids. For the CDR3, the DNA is TGCAGCGTTAGGCAGGGGATGAACACTGAAGCTTTCTTT. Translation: CSVRQGMNTEAFF.